The 21 T cell receptor beta chains below all came from one sample that was sequenced in a study of T cell changes during pregnancy in multiple sclerosis (dated by TCRdb to about 2019). Library preparation was by the immunoSEQ multiplex PCR assay. TCRdb stores this immuneACCESS table with in-frame sequences only. Part of the clones is absent; in the studies checked, under half of the shortfall reflects unresolved V genes, and no reason is known for the rest. The sample has under 40,000 clones on record, roughly 90% of them singletons. The biggest ten clones account for roughly 5.7% of the sample. This material consisted of peripheral blood, taken in the third trimester of pregnancy. Receptors originate from a female donor in good health, enrolled as a control in a pregnancy study.

This chain links TRBV25-1 with TRBJ1-2; TRBD1 matches at 7 bases. Germline V gives CDR1 MGHDK, CDR2 SYGVNS. V lost 6 bases and J lost 8; bases outside the gene matches: 12. The length of the CDR3 is 14 residues. The CDR3 bases are TGTGCCAGCAGGCCCCCCGGGACAGAAAAGGGCTACACCTTC. Translating it yields CASRPPGTEKGYTF.

The V call is TRBV15, the J call TRBJ1-4; TRBD1 is a possible D gene (6 bases). CDR3 length: 16 residues. CDR1 and CDR2 from the germline V gene are LNHNV and YYDKDF (reference sequence). V was pared by 7 bases and J by 3 bases, with 18 bases between. The CDR3 is CATNPRGGQANEKLFF. CDR3 bases: TGTGCCACCAATCCTCGGGGGGGACAAGCTAATGAAAAACTGTTTTTT.

The chain links TRBV9 to TRBJ2-1, with 14 bases matching TRBD2. Germline CDR1 reads SGDLS; CDR2 reads YYNGEE. The CDR3 contains 15 residues. With 3 bases clipped from V and 12 bases from J, the junction kept 8 bases outside the gene matches. The CDR3 sequence is CASSESGTSGGGQFF. The CDR3 nucleotides read TGTGCCAGCAGCGAATCCGGGACTAGCGGGGGTGGGCAGTTCTTC.

The rearrangement joins TRBV13 to TRBJ2-7; 7 nucleotides match TRBD1. CDR3 length equals 15 residues. Trimming cost V 4 bases and J 0 bases; bases outside gene matches: 6. Germline lookup yields CDR1 PRHDT and CDR2 FYEKMQ (reference sequence). CDR3 sequence reads: CASSYRGTPSYEQYF. The CDR3 nucleotides read TGTGCCAGCAGCTACAGGGGCACCCCCTCCTACGAGCAGTACTTC. The full variable domain, with the rest looked up from reference TRBV13 and TRBJ2-7, is AAGVIQSPRHLIKEKRETATLKCYPIPRHDTVYWYQQGPGQDPQFLISFYEKMQSDKGSIPDRFSAQQFSDYHSELNMSSLELGDSALYFCASSYRGTPSYEQYFGPGTRLTVT.

For this clone: Different DNA sequences within this sample yield the same CDR3. The chain recombines TRBV6-1 with TRBJ2-5; TRBD2 matches 12 bases. The V and J ends lost 2 bases and 2 bases, in that order; junction bases with no gene match: 0. CDR1 is MNHNS and CDR2 is SASEGT in the germline V gene. The CDR3 sequence is 15 residues long. Written as DNA, the CDR3 is TGTGCCAGCAGTGAACTAGCGGGGGGGCAAGAGACCCAGTACTTC. This translates into CASSELAGGQETQYF.

The J gene is TRBJ1-4, the V gene TRBV9; 7 positions match TRBD1. Per the germline V gene, CDR1 is SGDLS and CDR2 is YYNGEE. J gave up 5 bases and V 1 base, and 2 bases lay outside the gene matches. The CDR3 spans 14 residues. The CDR3 is CASSVTGANEKLFF. Here the CDR3 DNA reads TGTGCCAGCAGCGTAACAGGGGCCAATGAAAAACTGTTTTTT.

This clone occurred once. This chain uses TRBV7-3 with TRBJ2-2; D may be TRBD1 (6 bases). The CDR3 contains 14 residues. Deletions cut 5 bases from V and 7 bases from J, with 14 bases between. Per germline, CDR1 SGHTA and CDR2 FQGTGA. CDR3 DNA sequence: TGTGCCAGCAGCATCCAGGGGATGGGCGGGGAGCTGTTTTTT. Its translation is CASSIQGMGGELFF.

There are a few counts of this clone. The chain recombines TRBV11-2 with TRBJ1-2; 9 bases map to TRBD1. CDR1 is SGHAT and CDR2 is FQNNGV in the germline V gene. The CDR3 has 19 residues. The V gene end was trimmed by 4 bases and the J gene end by 1 base; junction bases not matched to a gene: 16. The CDR3 nucleotides are TGTGCCAGCAGCTCTACCAGGGGGGCTCGGACAGGGGATAACTATGGCTACACCTTC. Translated: CASSSTRGARTGDNYGYTF.

In this sample, this clone turned up a few times. The chain combines TRBV4-3 with TRBJ2-7, with a tentative D call TRBD1 (6 bases). The germline V gene encodes CDR1 LGHNA and CDR2 YSLEER. This CDR3 is built from 11 residues. V shed 4 bases and J shed 7 bases, with 8 bases lying between them. DNA of the CDR3: TGCGCCAGCAGCCGTGGGACAGAGCAGTACTTC. Translation gives CASSRGTEQYF.

V is TRBV18 and J is TRBJ2-5, with D possibly being TRBD1 (5 bases). CDR1 and CDR2 from the germline V gene are KGHSH and LQKENI. There are 13 residues in the CDR3. V was pared by 1 base and J by 5 bases, with 8 bases between. CDR3 sequence reads: CASSPQSGETQYF. CDR3 nucleotide sequence: TGTGCCAGCTCACCACAGTCAGGGGAGACCCAGTACTTC.

Many counts were recorded for this clone. The gene calls are TRBV6-6 and TRBJ2-7; D possibly corresponds to TRBD2 (6 bases). CDR1 and CDR2 (germline): MNHNY, SVGAGI (reference sequence). V was pared by 10 bases and J by 0 bases, with 22 bases between. The CDR3 length is 16 residues. CDR3 in amino acids: CATLLRVAEVSYEQYF. The CDR3 DNA is TGTGCCACCCTTCTCCGGGTAGCGGAGGTCTCCTACGAGCAGTACTTC.

V usage is TRBV11-2 and J usage is TRBJ2-1; 10 nucleotides line up with TRBD2. The CDR3 spans 17 residues. J gave up 5 bases and V 2 bases, and 9 bases lay outside the gene matches. Germline values: CDR1 SGHAT, CDR2 FQNNGV. The DNA of the CDR3 is TGTGCCAGCAGCTTAAGCGGGGGGGCGGCCTATCACAATGAGCAGTTCTTC. Protein product: CASSLSGGAAYHNEQFF.

The chain combines TRBV11-2 with TRBJ2-5; no clear D gene. V was pared by 0 bases and J by 1 base, with 9 bases between. This CDR3 is 15 amino acids long. Germline V gives CDR1 SGHAT, CDR2 FQNNGV. The CDR3 protein is CASSLDPSRQETQYF. In DNA form, the CDR3 reads TGTGCCAGCAGCTTAGATCCCTCCCGCCAAGAGACCCAGTACTTC.

The J gene is TRBJ2-7, the V gene TRBV18, with D perhaps TRBD1 (5 bases). V was pared by 2 bases and J by 2 bases, with 7 bases between. Per germline, CDR1 KGHSH and CDR2 LQKENI. This CDR3 contains 13 residues. The CDR3 nucleotides are TGTGCCAGCTCACCAAACAGGCCCTACGAGCAGTACTTC. This encodes CASSPNRPYEQYF.

V usage is TRBV19 and J usage is TRBJ1-1; 9 nucleotides align to TRBD1. The CDR3 is 13 amino acids. The V gene end was trimmed by 5 bases and the J gene end by 8 bases; junction bases not matched to a gene: 6. The germline V gene has CDR1 LNHDA and CDR2 SQIVND (reference sequence). The CDR3 reads CASSPGTGPEAFF. In nucleotides, the CDR3 is TGTGCCAGTAGTCCTGGGACAGGGCCCGAAGCTTTCTTT.

V and J are TRBV5-8 and TRBJ2-5, with 9 bases fitting TRBD2. Germline loops: CDR1 SGHTS, CDR2 YDEGEE. Losses at the gene ends were 9 bases for V and 5 bases for J; bases not matched to a gene: 5. The CDR3 totals 12 residues. The CDR3 nucleotides read TGTGCCACCGGACTAGCGTTGGAGACCCAGTACTTC. The encoded protein is CATGLALETQYF.

The J gene is TRBJ2-7, the V gene TRBV7-9; the D is unclear. The CDR3 totals 12 residues. Germline values: CDR1 SEHNR, CDR2 FQNEAQ (reference sequence). V lost 5 bases and J 2 bases, leaving 7 bases between the germline ends. DNA of the CDR3: TGTGCCAGCAGCCGAGTTCCCTACGAGCAGTACTTC. It encodes CASSRVPYEQYF.

V usage is TRBV18 and J usage is TRBJ2-7; perhaps TRBD1 as D (5 bases). The CDR3 is 14 amino acids. Germline loops: CDR1 KGHSH, CDR2 LQKENI. V was cut by 3 bases and J by 4 bases, with 13 bases left in between. The CDR3 loop reads CASSPGIQGYEQYF. As DNA, the CDR3 is TGTGCCAGCTCACCGGGTATCCAGGGTTACGAGCAGTACTTC.

The V and J genes are TRBV6-1 and TRBJ1-2; D not resolved. Germline V gene data show CDR1 as MNHNS and CDR2 as SASEGT. Trimming took off 2 bases at V and 0 bases at J, with 13 bases between the two ends. There are 16 residues in the CDR3. The DNA for the CDR3 is TGTGCCAGCAGTGAATCAGACGAGGTTTCTAACTATGGCTACACCTTC. It is translated as CASSESDEVSNYGYTF.

This chain connects TRBV6-1 to TRBJ2-7; no firm D call. CDR1 is MNHNS, CDR2 SASEGT, per germline. The CDR3 is made up of 10 amino acids. V lost 11 bases to trimming and J lost 4 bases, with 9 bases between them. CDR3 in amino acids: CASFAYEQYF. CDR3 nucleotide sequence: TGTGCCTCTTTCGCGTACGAGCAGTACTTC.

The V and J genes are TRBV7-8 and TRBJ2-2; 10 positions match TRBD2. The germline gives CDR1 SGHVS, CDR2 FQNEAQ. Trimming at V came to 4 bases and at J to 4 bases, leaving 3 bases not matched to a gene. The CDR3 totals 15 residues. CDR3 DNA sequence: TGTGCCAGCAGCTCTAGCGGGAGCGGCACCGGGGAGCTGTTTTTT. It encodes CASSSSGSGTGELFF.